A selection of T cell receptor beta chains follows, all from one sample in a study of blood T cell repertoires in COVID-19. Libraries were prepared by immunoSEQ multiplex PCR; TCRdb keeps only in-frame clonotypes and omits some of them. Here the sample spans some 310,000 clones, roughly 89% being singletons. The sample was peripheral blood. These receptors were collected from a woman aged 35 to 49 with COVID-19, enrolled during active disease. CDR3s include the opening cysteine and the closing phenylalanine or tryptophan. D genes are given only for firm matches. Size is stated for part of the rows, as once, few or many counts, or as a class when the clone is expanded.

size: NA; J: TRBJ2-4; V: TRBV9; D: NA; DNA: TGTGCCAGCAGCCACCCCACGGAAAACATTCAGTACTTC; CDR3: CASSHPTENIQYF
size: NA; J: TRBJ2-2; V: TRBV27; D: NA; DNA: TGTGCCAGCACCAATCAGGGTCCCACCGGGGAGCTGTTTTTT; CDR3: CASTNQGPTGELFF
size: NA; J: TRBJ2-7; V: TRBV7-6; D: TRBD2; DNA: TGTGCCAGCAGCAGAGGGACTAGCGGGGGCTACGAGCAGTACTTC; CDR3: CASSRGTSGGYEQYF
size: NA; J: TRBJ2-1; V: TRBV27; D: NA; DNA: TGTGCCAGCAGTTTGTTTGGGGAGCAGGAGCAGTTCTTC; CDR3: CASSLFGEQEQFF
size: once; J: TRBJ2-7; V: TRBV25-1; D: NA; DNA: TGTGCCAGCAGTGATAATGGACTGATCTCCTACGAGCAGTACTTC; CDR3: CASSDNGLISYEQYF
size: NA; J: TRBJ1-6; V: TRBV9; D: NA; DNA: TGTGCCAGCAGCGTAGGGTCGGGGTTTAATTCACCCCTCCACTTT; CDR3: CASSVGSGFNSPLHF
size: NA; J: TRBJ2-3; V: TRBV5-1; D: TRBD1; DNA: TGCGCCAGCAGCCCAACAGGGGATGACACAGATACGCAGTATTTT; CDR3: CASSPTGDDTDTQYF
size: NA; J: TRBJ1-6; V: TRBV7-2; D: NA; DNA: TGTGCCAGCAGCTCAGGGAATATGGGGAATTCACCCCTCCACTTT; CDR3: CASSSGNMGNSPLHF
size: NA; J: TRBJ1-5; V: TRBV6-5; D: TRBD1; DNA: TGTGCCAGCAGCCAGGGGGTTGCGGATCAGCCCCAGCATTTT; CDR3: CASSQGVADQPQHF
size: NA; J: TRBJ1-1; V: TRBV27; D: NA; DNA: TGTGCCAGCAGTACTCACCTGAACACTGAAGCTTTCTTT; CDR3: CASSTHLNTEAFF
size: NA; J: TRBJ2-2; V: TRBV27; D: TRBD2; DNA: TGTGCCAGCGCATGGGGGACTAGCGGGACCGGGGAGCTGTTTTTT; CDR3: CASAWGTSGTGELFF
size: NA; J: TRBJ2-5; V: TRBV5-3; D: NA; DNA: TGTGCCAGAAGCGGGAGGACCCAGTACTTC; CDR3: CARSGRTQYF
size: NA; J: TRBJ2-7; V: TRBV14; D: TRBD1; DNA: TGTGCCAGCAGCCAACCAGGGACAGGGTTTCGCGAGCAGTACTTC; CDR3: CASSQPGTGFREQYF
size: NA; J: TRBJ2-2; V: TRBV9; D: NA; DNA: TGTGCCAGCAGCGTAGGGTTCGCGGGCACCGGGGAGCTGTTTTTT; CDR3: CASSVGFAGTGELFF
size: once; J: TRBJ1-5; V: TRBV27; D: NA; DNA: TGTGCCACGGGCGCAGGGATTCATCAGCCCCAGCATTTT; CDR3: CATGAGIHQPQHF
size: NA; J: TRBJ2-7; V: TRBV7-2; D: NA; DNA: TGTGCCAGCAGCTCCCAGGGGATCTACGAGCAGTACTTC; CDR3: CASSSQGIYEQYF
size: NA; J: TRBJ2-3; V: TRBV24-1; D: NA; DNA: TGTGCCACCAGTGATTTGGCGCCGGGTTACACAGATACGCAGTATTTT; CDR3: CATSDLAPGYTDTQYF
size: few; J: TRBJ1-6; V: TRBV28; D: TRBD1; DNA: TGTGCCAGCAGTTGGACAGGGGAGCCCTATAATTCACCCCTCCACTTT; CDR3: CASSWTGEPYNSPLHF
size: NA; J: TRBJ2-7; V: TRBV6-1; D: TRBD1; DNA: TGTGCCAGCAGTGACCCGGGACAGGGGATAAACGAGCAGTACTTC; CDR3: CASSDPGQGINEQYF
size: NA; J: TRBJ1-2; V: TRBV6-5; D: NA; DNA: TGTGCCAGCAGTTACCATGGGGCAGGGGTTAACTATGGCTACACCTTC; CDR3: CASSYHGAGVNYGYTF
size: NA; J: TRBJ1-2; V: TRBV4-3; D: NA; DNA: TGCGCCAGCAGCCAAGGGGGCTCGATCCCCGCTGGCTACACCTTC; CDR3: CASSQGGSIPAGYTF
size: NA; J: TRBJ2-3; V: TRBV7-2; D: NA; DNA: TGTGCCACCTCGGAGGGCCCTGCAGATACGCAGTATTTT; CDR3: CATSEGPADTQYF
size: NA; J: TRBJ2-7; V: TRBV6-2/TRBV6-3; D: TRBD2; DNA: TGTGCCAGCAGTTACGCAAGGGACTACCGCTCCTACGAGCAGTACTTC; CDR3: CASSYARDYRSYEQYF
size: NA; J: TRBJ2-3; V: TRBV28; D: NA; DNA: TGTGCCAGCACTCTCCTAGCGACTAGCACAGATACGCAGTATTTT; CDR3: CASTLLATSTDTQYF
size: NA; J: TRBJ1-3; V: TRBV30; D: TRBD1; DNA: TGTGCCTGGAGCGGGACAGGGGGCTCTGGAAACACCATATATTTT; CDR3: CAWSGTGGSGNTIYF
size: few; J: TRBJ2-7; V: TRBV28; D: TRBD2; DNA: TGTGCCAGCAGTTTAGAGTGGAGGGAGGGGTTCTACGAGCAGTACTTC; CDR3: CASSLEWREGFYEQYF
size: NA; J: TRBJ1-5; V: TRBV14; D: NA; DNA: TGTGCCAGCAGCCTACAATTGGGGGGGCAAAGGCAGCCCCAGCATTTT; CDR3: CASSLQLGGQRQPQHF
size: NA; J: TRBJ2-7; V: TRBV27; D: NA; DNA: TGTGCCAGCAGCCCTGTCCTAACGTCCCCCTACGAGCAGTACTTC; CDR3: CASSPVLTSPYEQYF
size: few; J: TRBJ2-7; V: TRBV10-3; D: NA; DNA: TGTGCCATCAGTGTCTGGGGAGGTTCCTACGAGCAGTACTTC; CDR3: CAISVWGGSYEQYF
size: NA; J: TRBJ1-6; V: TRBV6-2/TRBV6-3; D: NA; DNA: TGTGCCAGCAGTTCAGGGCGGTCACCCCTCCACTTT; CDR3: CASSSGRSPLHF
size: NA; J: TRBJ2-7; V: TRBV3-1/TRBV3-2; D: TRBD1; DNA: TGTGCCAGCAGCCCCCGCGGTAGGACAGGGGGTGACGAGCAGTACTTC; CDR3: CASSPRGRTGGDEQYF
size: NA; J: TRBJ1-6; V: TRBV5-1; D: NA; DNA: TGCGCCAGCAGCTTTCAGGGTGATTCACCCCTCCACTTT; CDR3: CASSFQGDSPLHF